This section outlines one T cell receptor beta chain sequence together with its context. Its antigen remains unidentified. No much larger clone is present one base from it, and per-base qualities are unavailable. The cohort consisted of 650 to 850 healthy bone marrow donors. Cohort members were all nominally healthy when sampled, although unrecorded immune exposures were likely present. The donor was CMV seronegative and belonged to the group of roughly 330 seronegative cohort members. Each donor provided a peripheral blood sample, and peripheral blood mononuclear cells were used for TCR beta sequencing. Genomic DNA extraction from the blood cell samples was performed with the Qiagen DNeasy Blood Extraction Kit. The sample is drawn from a study of cytomegalovirus exposure and HLA in healthy donors (dated by TCRdb to about 2017). Study-wide context: According to an earlier analysis of a few hundred of the donors, some 180 million T cells yielded roughly 100 million unique TCR beta sequences and roughly 280 Gb of sequence data. Roughly 320 gigabases of sequencing data and around 90 million unique TCR sequences made up an early release that covered several hundred HLA-typed donors. Of the roughly 400 genotyped donors, approximately 80% were placed in the genetic ancestry cluster associated with self-reported Caucasian donors. The aim of the study was to test whether cataloging public T cell receptors could identify signatures of past pathogen exposure. The study used immunosequencing to profile the T cell repertoires of 666 subjects and linked those repertoires to cytomegalovirus serostatus. Along with the approximately 620-subject first cohort, a separate validation cohort of 120 different subjects was used. High-throughput TCR immunosequencing, statistical association of individual TCRs with disease status, and machine learning were combined to predict cytomegalovirus infection status. A later analysis re-analyzed previously published TCR beta repertoires from about 600 donors and added high-resolution HLA genotyping to study TCR occurrence patterns. The later analysis used no new phenotypic data to find candidate immune exposures, relying instead on TCR beta sequences and their occurrence across donors. In an earlier analysis of roughly 600 of the donors, high-throughput TCR beta sequencing was used to judge whether each TCR beta V gene segment behaved as functional or pseudogenic. Donor age, sex, ethnicity and CMV serostatus were collected together with the repertoire data. In a later genetic analysis, genome-wide SNP genotypes for about three fifths of the roughly 670 donors were used, and that subset was treated as a discovery cohort. All discovery cohort repertoires had been generated on a single sequencing platform. Class I and class II HLA loci were covered by the typing at four-digit resolution. Typing coverage varied by locus: about 620-640 donors for A, B, C, DRB1 and DQB1; roughly 510 for DQA1; some 610 for DPA1; roughly 470 for DPB1. A few DR-DQ haplotypes were treated as single units for association and clustering because of strong linkage in the cohort. On average, about 240,000 unique TCR beta nucleotide sequences were sequenced per donor among 398 genotyped donors of the cohort, with 15% to 20% of those sequences being non-productive. Findings and caveats that apply to the study as a whole: The cohort was sequenced for TCR beta chains only, and without alpha or paired-chain data the features that could be detected were limited. When HLA alleles, especially DR and DQ, strongly co-occurred, TCR associations were difficult to assign to individual alleles. An earlier analysis of approximately 600 of the donors showed that most TCR beta V segments appeared in productive rearrangements either about 87% or about 30% of the time, which broadly matched IMGT annotations. A later analysis found that HLA-associated TCR beta chains were more clonally expanded and had lower generation probabilities than equally common non-associated chains. In the study, around 160 TCR beta chains were listed as associated with cytomegalovirus. Cytomegalovirus status was reported to be diagnosed by the classifier with high specificity and sensitivity in both the original and validation cohorts. CMV serostatus was the only immune exposure information available for the cohort. Roughly uniform sequencing depth across donors was assumed in presence/absence analyses, although this assumption may not hold. In vitro tests confirmed that a few of the cytomegalovirus-associated TCR beta chains recognize cytomegalovirus antigens. In a later genetic analysis, fewer N-insertions in productive TCRs were reported among donors in an Asian-associated ancestry cluster than the roughly 640-donor mean. A cluster of highly shared sequence variants was judged likely to be a technical artifact of the sequencing pipeline. HLA typing was unavailable for some donors at each locus, so association tests used only the typed subset. It was suggested by the authors that the approach could potentially be generalized to other disease states and immunological phenotypes. Most CMV-associated TCR beta chains appeared to be HLA-restricted in a later analysis, and the HLA associations seemed to be driven largely by CMV exposure. Linkage disequilibrium might explain the correlated functional status among segregating V segments, but an unknown experimental factor could not be ruled out. Most TCR sequences were observed very rarely across donors, whereas some public TCRs were present in many individuals. In a later analysis, some 17,000 TCR beta sequences were associated with specific HLA alleles at a false discovery rate of 0.05. A further reported finding was that TCR beta sequences accurately predicted the HLA-A and HLA-B alleles for most subjects in the first cohort. A later analysis reported that several top co-occurrence clusters appeared linked to parvovirus B19, influenza, CMV and Epstein-Barr virus. An association between a missense DCLRE1C variant and V-gene and J-gene trimming of TCR beta chains was found in a later genetic analysis and replicated in an independent cohort. In a later analysis, the rate of TCR association differed among HLA loci, with DRB1 alleles having the most associated TCRs and HLA-C alleles having the fewest. Because the 87-base-pair reads could not distinguish some IMGT-functional V segments, including TRBV6-2 and TRBV6-3, those segments were excluded. The earlier analysis of fewer than 750 of the donors excluded 15 to 20 rarely observed V segments, including chromosome 9 orphons, because counts were too low.

The receptor library was made with the immunoSEQ multiplex PCR assay. For the multiplex PCR, a mixture combining 60 forward primers for TCR Vbeta segments and 13 reverse primers for TCR Jbeta segments was used. A multiplex PCR assay on genomic DNA amplified the CDR3 region of rearranged TCR beta genes. On the Illumina HiSeq System, the amplified TCR beta libraries were sequenced as 87-base-pair reads. As for the authors' bioinformatics: A later analysis tallied 75 million to 95 million unique TCR beta chains across the roughly 610 repertoires, and some 10 million of those chains were shared by two or more donors. To remove PCR and sequencing errors, raw reads were error-corrected and collapsed into unique sequences using a nearest-neighbor algorithm that merged closely related sequences. V, D and J gene segments were assigned by aligning CDR3 sequences to IMGT reference sequences. For a sequence to be retained, a match of at least six nucleotides was required to both a V gene segment and a J gene segment. A rearrangement was called productive if the CDR3 had no stop codons and remained in frame with V and J, and every other rearrangement was called non-productive. CDR3 was defined according to IMGT convention as the region running from the second conserved V-encoded cysteine to the conserved J-encoded phenylalanine. Sequences without an unambiguous match to a single V gene segment were excluded from the earlier analysis of a few hundred of the donors. An earlier analysis of a few hundred of the donors called V segments functional above 56.7% productive rearrangements and segregating when the between-donor standard deviation exceeded 5%. A statistical classification framework was developed to diagnose cytomegalovirus status using the catalog of TCR beta chain sequences. V and J gene assignment, in a later analysis, came from comparing TCR nucleotide sequences with IMGT/GENE-DB human TR gene sequences. The TCRdist pipeline was used in a later analysis to assign CDR3 sequences and most-parsimonious VDJ recombination scenarios. In a later analysis, each TCR beta chain was defined by its CDR3 amino acid sequence together with its V-gene family, and reads without a unique V-gene family were excluded. A later analysis removed roughly 590 highly shared, low-generation-probability nucleotide sequences to deal with suspected cross-contamination and a sequencing artifact. In a later analysis, a clonal expansion index for each public chain was calculated from normalized within-repertoire ranks of inferred template counts. In a later analysis, generation probabilities were computed with a VDJ recombination model fitted to out-of-frame rearrangements, and the resulting probabilities were checked against IGoR. In a later analysis, TCR-TCR, TCR-HLA and TCR-CMV co-occurrence was scored with hypergeometric tests, and a repertoire-size bias correction was applied to TCR pairs. To estimate false discovery rates, a later analysis permuted the HLA or CMV assignments 20 times. In a later analysis, co-occurring TCRs were grouped using DBSCAN, with TCRdist sequence similarity added in when clustering inside HLA-allele-positive subsets. Repertoires with fewer than 30,000 or more than 120,000 public chains, plus five repertoires with anomalous nucleotide sharing, were excluded from co-occurrence clustering. Here the immuneACCESS table is served through TCRdb, limited to in-frame sequences with V and J called. Missing clones are a known gap in these copies; in checked studies unresolved V genes cover under half, and the rest lacks a known reason. That table furnishes V, J and clone size, whereas the DNA furnished D and trimming. For this sample there are about 150,000 clones; around 79% appear just once. The ten largest clones represent approximately 1.4% of the sample.

After removal of 7 bases from V and 1 base from J, the junction retains 6 bases not matched to a gene. Taken from the germline V gene, the CDR1 and CDR2 loops are MDHEN and SYDVKM. Measured from the cysteine to the phenylalanine, the CDR3 is 15 residues long. Only the CDR3 region is kept as DNA, spanning 45 bases read in frame from base 1. Sequences were obtained from PBMCs. This clonotype originated in a man younger than 35 in good health and CMV-seronegative. The sequence is built from TRBV28 and TRBJ2-1, with 8 middle bases fitting TRBD1. The nucleotide sequence is given as TGTGCCAGCATTCCTACAGGGGGGTCCTACAATGAGCAGTTCTTC. Its translation reads: CASIPTGGSYNEQFF.